Presented here are 18 T cell receptor beta chains from one specimen sequenced in a study of T cell responses to AZD1222 COVID-19 vaccine. The data were produced by immunoSEQ multiplex PCR, yet TCRdb's version contains in-frame clones alone and is incomplete. The sample consists of 95,000 to 110,000 clones, 93% of them appearing once. The starting material was peripheral blood, obtained on day 0 of AZD1222 vaccination. Receptors were obtained from an adult in good health.

The CDR3 nucleotides read TGTGCCACCAGCAGAGATTACAGAGGGGACACTGAAGCTTTCTTT. Translation gives CATSRDYRGDTEAFF. The chain uses TRBV15 and TRBJ1-1; possibly TRBD1 for D (5 bases). This CDR3 comprises 15 residues. CDR1 is LNHNV and CDR2 is YYDKDF in the germline V gene (reference sequence). V was shortened by 0 bases and J by 3 bases, with 11 bases between the two germline ends.

This clone appeared a few times. This chain links TRBV19 with TRBJ1-2; maybe TRBD1 (6 bases). Trimming removed 2 bases from V and 5 bases from J, with 6 bases in between. This CDR3 has 12 amino acids. Germline CDR1 and CDR2: LNHDA and SQIVND (reference sequence). CDR3 in amino acids: CASSIQGYGYTF. CDR3 in DNA: TGTGCCAGTAGTATACAGGGGTATGGCTACACCTTC.

The chain uses TRBV15 and TRBJ2-7; D is uncertain. The CDR3 has 15 residues. Trimming left V 1 base short and J 2 bases short, with 12 bases between. In germline, CDR1 is LNHNV, CDR2 YYDKDF (reference sequence). CDR3 sequence: CATSRGVKAAYEQYF. The DNA of the CDR3 is TGTGCCACCAGCAGAGGGGTCAAGGCGGCCTACGAGCAGTACTTC.

The chain couples TRBV10-3 to TRBJ2-3; D not certain. The CDR3 consists of 14 residues. V shed 10 bases and J shed 1 base, with 15 bases lying between them. The germline gives CDR1 ENHRY, CDR2 SYGVKD. DNA for the CDR3: TGTGCCACCGTAGACACTAAGGGCACAGATACGCAGTATTTT. It is translated as CATVDTKGTDTQYF.

The chain combines TRBV7-2 with TRBJ2-1; the D gene is possibly TRBD1 (5 bases). This CDR3 is 12 amino acids long. Looked up from germline, CDR1 is SGHTA and CDR2 is FQGNSA. V gave up 8 bases and J gave up 3 bases, with 8 bases separating them. This chain's CDR3 is CASSRDYNEQFF. Here the CDR3 DNA reads TGTGCCAGCTCCAGGGACTACAATGAGCAGTTCTTC.

This clone was seen a single time. This chain joins TRBV6-2 or TRBV6-3 and TRBJ1-6; 7 nucleotides match TRBD1. With 0 bases clipped from V and 4 bases from J, the junction kept 12 bases outside the gene matches. CDR1 MNHEY and CDR2 SVGEGT come from the germline V gene. The CDR3 has 19 residues. Here the CDR3 reads CASSYSTGHRNSYNSPLHF. The CDR3 nucleotides read TGTGCCAGCAGTTACTCGACAGGGCACCGAAACTCTTATAATTCACCCCTCCACTTT.

The chain links TRBV27 to TRBJ2-1; D possibly matches TRBD1 or TRBD2 (6 bases each). The germline CDR1 and CDR2 sequences are MNHEY and SMNVEV (reference sequence). The CDR3 is 14 residues long. Trimming cost V 5 bases and J 3 bases, with 11 bases left between them. In DNA form, the CDR3 reads TGTGCCAGCAGTGGAGGGGGTGTCTACAATGAGCAGTTCTTC. It specifies CASSGGGVYNEQFF.

The chain is built from TRBV20-1 and TRBJ2-7; D ambiguous. CDR3 length: 15 residues. Germline assignment: CDR1 DFQATT and CDR2 SNEGSKA (reference sequence). V dropped 3 bases and J dropped 0 bases, with 15 bases sitting between them. CDR3 sequence: CSASSPERSSYEQYF. CDR3 coding DNA: TGCAGTGCTAGTTCGCCCGAGAGGAGCTCCTACGAGCAGTACTTC.

This rearrangement joins TRBV11-2 to TRBJ2-6; D is uncertain. CDR3 length: 15 amino acids. Trimming took 1 base from V and 0 from J, leaving 4 bases between them. Germline assignment: CDR1 SGHAT and CDR2 FQNNGV. In nucleotides, the CDR3 is TGTGCCAGCAGCTTAGGGCGCTCTGGGGCCAACGTCCTGACTTTC. Translating gives CASSLGRSGANVLTF. Complete variable domain (other parts from reference TRBV11-2 and TRBJ2-6): EAGVAQSPRYKIIEKRQSVAFWCNPISGHATLYWYQQILGQGPKLLIQFQNNGVVDDSQLPKDRFSAERLKGVDSTLKIQPAKLEDSAVYLCASSLGRSGANVLTFGAGSRLTVL.

CDR3 in amino acids: CAWNNFGGRDTEAFF. CDR3 coding DNA: TGTGCCTGGAATAATTTCGGCGGGAGGGACACTGAAGCTTTCTTT. The chain couples TRBV30 to TRBJ1-1, with D unclear. Trimming left V 4 bases short and J 3 bases short, with 18 bases between. CDR1 and CDR2 from the germline V gene are GTSNPN and SVGIG (reference sequence). CDR3 size: 15 residues.

V is TRBV5-6 and J is TRBJ2-7; 12 bases are a match to TRBD2. CDR1 SGHDT and CDR2 YYEEEE come from the germline V gene. V lost 4 bases to trimming and J lost 5 bases; unmatched junction nucleotides: 7. This CDR3 contains 15 residues. The CDR3 region has the DNA TGTGCCAGCAGCCAACTAGCGGGAGGTGGCGACGAGCAGTACTTC. It translates to CASSQLAGGGDEQYF. Complete variable domain (other parts from reference TRBV5-6 and TRBJ2-7): DAGVTQSPTHLIKTRGQQVTLRCSPKSGHDTVSWYQQALGQGPQFIFQYYEEEERQRGNFPDRFSGHQFPNYSSELNVNALLLGDSALYLCASSQLAGGGDEQYFGPGTRLTVT.

The V call is TRBV25-1, the J call TRBJ2-2, with D maybe TRBD2 (5 bases). The CDR3 spans 13 residues. Germline values: CDR1 MGHDK, CDR2 SYGVNS. V gave up 2 bases and J gave up 6 bases, with 7 bases separating them. The CDR3 reads CASSEEGAGELFF. The DNA for the CDR3 is TGTGCCAGCAGTGAAGAGGGAGCCGGGGAGCTGTTTTTT.

The chain uses TRBV6-5 and TRBJ2-1; perhaps TRBD2 as D (6 bases). Looked up from germline, CDR1 is MNHEY and CDR2 is SVGAGI. Trimming took 2 bases from V and 1 from J, leaving 9 bases between them. CDR3 length: 15 residues. The CDR3 coding sequence is TGTGCCAGCAGTTACAGGACTACATCCTACAATGAGCAGTTCTTC. It codes for CASSYRTTSYNEQFF.

CDR3 sequence reads: CASSPTRGGANTGELFF. In DNA, the CDR3 is TGTGCCAGCAGCCCCACCCGGGGCGGGGCGAACACCGGGGAGCTGTTTTTT. J is TRBJ2-2 and V is TRBV11-3, with D possibly TRBD2 on 6 matching bases. Germline CDR1 SGHNT, CDR2 YENEEA. With 5 bases removed from V and 0 bases from J, the gap between germline ends came to 16 bases. The CDR3 totals 17 residues.

The rearrangement joins TRBV11-3 to TRBJ2-1, with TRBD2 matching 7 bases. The CDR3 is made up of 18 amino acids. From germline, CDR1 is SGHNT and CDR2 YENEEA. Trimming took 1 base from V and 1 from J; bases not matched to a gene: 10. The CDR3 DNA sequence: TGTGCCAGCAGCTTAGGCCTAGCGGAGGCGGGATCCTACAATGAGCAGTTCTTC. It is translated as CASSLGLAEAGSYNEQFF. Full variable domain (outside the CDR3, taken from reference TRBV11-3 and TRBJ2-1): EAGVVQSPRYKIIEKKQPVAFWCNPISGHNTLYWYLQNLGQGPELLIRYENEEAVDDSQLPKDRFSAERLKGVDSTLKIQPAELGDSAVYLCASSLGLAEAGSYNEQFFGPGTRLTVL.

This chain joins TRBV4-1 and TRBJ1-3; 12 positions match TRBD1. The CDR3 totals 18 residues. V lost 3 bases to trimming and J lost 8 bases; unmatched junction nucleotides: 14. Germline V gene sequence: CDR1 MGHRA, CDR2 YSYEKL. CDR3: CASSQENIPGQGAYTIYF. The DNA of the CDR3 is TGCGCCAGCAGCCAGGAGAATATTCCGGGACAGGGGGCTTACACCATATATTTT.

The rearrangement joins TRBV5-1 to TRBJ1-2; no clear D gene. Germline V gene data show CDR1 as SGHRS and CDR2 as YFSETQ. V dropped 4 bases and J dropped 3 bases, with 10 bases sitting between them. The CDR3 contains 13 residues. The CDR3 nucleotides read TGCGCCAGCAGCCCGGACGGTGACTATGGCTACACCTTC. It specifies CASSPDGDYGYTF.

The chain couples TRBV28 to TRBJ2-5, with TRBD1 identical over 10 bases. CDR1 MDHEN and CDR2 SYDVKM come from the germline V gene. The CDR3 runs to 18 residues. Losses at the gene ends were 5 bases for V and 2 bases for J; bases not matched to a gene: 14. CDR3 in amino acids: CASSQLSNRDRGQETQYF. CDR3 nucleotide sequence: TGTGCCAGCAGTCAACTGAGTAACCGGGACAGGGGTCAAGAGACCCAGTACTTC. Supplemented by reference TRBV28 and TRBJ2-5, the full variable domain reads DVKVTQSSRYLVKRTGEKVFLECVQDMDHENMFWYRQDPGLGLRLIYFSYDVKMKEKGDIPEGYSVSREKKERFSLILESASTNQTSMYLCASSQLSNRDRGQETQYFGPGTRLLVL.